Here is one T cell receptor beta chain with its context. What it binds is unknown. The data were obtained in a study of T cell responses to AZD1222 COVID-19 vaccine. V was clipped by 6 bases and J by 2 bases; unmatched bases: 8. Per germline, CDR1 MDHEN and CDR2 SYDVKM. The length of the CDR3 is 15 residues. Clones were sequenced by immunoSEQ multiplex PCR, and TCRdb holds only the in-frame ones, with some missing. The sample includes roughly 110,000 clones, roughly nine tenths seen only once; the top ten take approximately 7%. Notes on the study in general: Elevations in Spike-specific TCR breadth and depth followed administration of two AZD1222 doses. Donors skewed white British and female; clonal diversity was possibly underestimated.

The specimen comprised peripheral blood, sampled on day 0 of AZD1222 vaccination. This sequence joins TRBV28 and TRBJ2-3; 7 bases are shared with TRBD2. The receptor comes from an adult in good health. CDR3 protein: CASRSSGTFTDTQYF. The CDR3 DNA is TGTGCCAGCAGGTCGAGCGGGACCTTCACAGATACGCAGTATTTT.